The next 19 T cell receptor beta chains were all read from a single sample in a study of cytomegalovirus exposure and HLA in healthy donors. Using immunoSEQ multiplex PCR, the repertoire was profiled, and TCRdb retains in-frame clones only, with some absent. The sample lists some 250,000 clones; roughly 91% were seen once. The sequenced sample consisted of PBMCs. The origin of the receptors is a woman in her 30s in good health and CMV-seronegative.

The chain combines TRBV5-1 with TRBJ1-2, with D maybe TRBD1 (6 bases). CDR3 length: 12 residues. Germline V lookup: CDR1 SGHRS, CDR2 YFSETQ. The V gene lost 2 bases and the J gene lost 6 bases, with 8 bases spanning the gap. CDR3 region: CASSLQGNGYTF. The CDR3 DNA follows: TGCGCCAGCAGCTTACAGGGAAATGGCTACACCTTC. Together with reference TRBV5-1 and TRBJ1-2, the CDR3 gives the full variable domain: KAGVTQTPRYLIKTRGQQVTLSCSPISGHRSVSWYQQTPGQGLQFLFEYFSETQRNKGNFPGRFSGRQFSNSRSEMNVSTLELGDSALYLCASSLQGNGYTFGSGTRLTVV.

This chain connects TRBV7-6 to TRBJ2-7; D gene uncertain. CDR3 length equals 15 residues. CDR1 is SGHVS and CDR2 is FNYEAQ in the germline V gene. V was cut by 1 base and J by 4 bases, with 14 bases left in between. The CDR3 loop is CASSLEVGVGYEQYF. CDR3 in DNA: TGTGCCAGCAGCTTAGAGGTTGGTGTAGGGTACGAGCAGTACTTC.

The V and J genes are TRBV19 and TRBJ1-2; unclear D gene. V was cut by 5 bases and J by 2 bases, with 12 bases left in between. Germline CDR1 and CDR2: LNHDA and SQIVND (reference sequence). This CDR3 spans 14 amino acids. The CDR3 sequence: CASSPRPSNYGYTF. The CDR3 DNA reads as TGTGCCAGTAGTCCGAGACCCTCCAACTATGGCTACACCTTC.

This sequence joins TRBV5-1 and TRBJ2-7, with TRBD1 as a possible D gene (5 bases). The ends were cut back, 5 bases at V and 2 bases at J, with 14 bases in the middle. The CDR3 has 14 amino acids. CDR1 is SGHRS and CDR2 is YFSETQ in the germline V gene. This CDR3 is CASSRVQGTYEQYF. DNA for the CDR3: TGCGCCAGCAGTCGTGTCCAGGGCACCTACGAGCAGTACTTC.

The CDR3 loop reads CASSPRTSGVQETQYF. The CDR3 DNA reads TGTGCCAGCAGCCCTCGGACTAGCGGGGTCCAAGAGACCCAGTACTTC. J is TRBJ2-5 and V is TRBV7-2, with 12 bases that match TRBD2. The V segment lost 5 bases and the J segment 1 base; nucleotides outside the gene matches: 5. Germline CDR1 reads SGHTA; CDR2 reads FQGNSA. The CDR3 runs 16 residues. Filled out from reference TRBV7-2 and TRBJ2-5, the complete variable domain reads GAGVSQSPSNKVTEKGKDVELRCDPISGHTALYWYRQSLGQGLEFLIYFQGNSAPDKSGLPSDRFSAERTGGSVSTLTIQRTQQEDSAVYLCASSPRTSGVQETQYFGPGTRLLVL.

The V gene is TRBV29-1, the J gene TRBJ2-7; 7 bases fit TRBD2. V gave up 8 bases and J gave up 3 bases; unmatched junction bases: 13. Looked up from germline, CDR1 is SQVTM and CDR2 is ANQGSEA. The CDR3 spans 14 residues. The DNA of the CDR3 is TGCAGCTCGATCTTGGCGGGAGACGACTACGAGCAGTACTTC. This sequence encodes CSSILAGDDYEQYF.

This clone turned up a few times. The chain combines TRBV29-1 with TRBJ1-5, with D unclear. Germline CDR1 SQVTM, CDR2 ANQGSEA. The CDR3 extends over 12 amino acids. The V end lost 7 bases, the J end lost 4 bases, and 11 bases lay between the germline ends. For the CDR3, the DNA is TGCAGCGCCAGGACCCGTAATCAGCCCCAGCATTTT. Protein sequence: CSARTRNQPQHF. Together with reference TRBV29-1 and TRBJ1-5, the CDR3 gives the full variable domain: SAVISQKPSRDICQRGTSLTIQCQVDSQVTMMFWYRQQPGQSLTLIATANQGSEATYESGFVIDKFPISRPNLTFSTLTVSNMSPEDSSIYLCSARTRNQPQHFGDGTRLSIL.

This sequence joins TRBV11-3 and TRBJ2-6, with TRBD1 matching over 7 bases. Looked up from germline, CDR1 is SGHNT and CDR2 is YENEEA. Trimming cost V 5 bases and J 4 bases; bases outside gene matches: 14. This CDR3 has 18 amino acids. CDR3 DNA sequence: TGTGCCAGCAGCGACCGGGACAGACCCCAGGCAGGGGCCAACGTCCTGACTTTC. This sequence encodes CASSDRDRPQAGANVLTF.

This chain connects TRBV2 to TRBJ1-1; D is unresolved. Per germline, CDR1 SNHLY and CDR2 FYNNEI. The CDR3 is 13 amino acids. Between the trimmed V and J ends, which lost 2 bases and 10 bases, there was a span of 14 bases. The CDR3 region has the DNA TGTGCCAGCAGTGAATTGATCCGGAGTGGAGCTTTCTTT. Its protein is CASSELIRSGAFF.

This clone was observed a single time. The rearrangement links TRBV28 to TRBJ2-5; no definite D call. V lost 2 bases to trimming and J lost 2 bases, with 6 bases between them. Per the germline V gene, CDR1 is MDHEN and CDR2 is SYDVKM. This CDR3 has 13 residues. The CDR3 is CASSLHPQETQYF. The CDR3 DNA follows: TGTGCCAGCAGTTTACACCCACAAGAGACCCAGTACTTC.

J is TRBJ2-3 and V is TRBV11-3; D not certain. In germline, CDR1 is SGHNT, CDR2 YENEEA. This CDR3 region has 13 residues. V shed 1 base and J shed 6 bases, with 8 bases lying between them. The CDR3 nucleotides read TGTGCCAGCAGCTTAGTTCAGGTCGATACGCAGTATTTT. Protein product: CASSLVQVDTQYF.

CDR3 coding DNA: TGTGCCAGCAGGGTAGATGGGGCGCGGGAGCAGTTCTTC. Its translation is CASRVDGAREQFF. J is TRBJ2-1 and V is TRBV25-1; TRBD1 is a possible D gene (5 bases). Between the trimmed V and J ends, which lost 6 bases and 10 bases, there was a span of 16 bases. This CDR3 spans 13 amino acids. Germline CDR1 MGHDK, CDR2 SYGVNS.

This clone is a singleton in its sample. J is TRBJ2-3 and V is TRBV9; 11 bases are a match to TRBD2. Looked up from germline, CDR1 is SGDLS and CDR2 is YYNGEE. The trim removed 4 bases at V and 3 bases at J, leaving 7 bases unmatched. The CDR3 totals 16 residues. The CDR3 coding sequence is TGTGCCAGCAGCACTAGACTAGCGGGAAAAACAGATACGCAGTATTTT. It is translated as CASSTRLAGKTDTQYF.

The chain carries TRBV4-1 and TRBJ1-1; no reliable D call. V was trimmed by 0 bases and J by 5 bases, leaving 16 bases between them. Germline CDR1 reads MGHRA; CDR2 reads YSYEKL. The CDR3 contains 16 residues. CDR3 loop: CASSQDWQLGSTEAFF. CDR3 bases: TGCGCCAGCAGCCAAGATTGGCAGTTAGGTTCGACTGAAGCTTTCTTT.

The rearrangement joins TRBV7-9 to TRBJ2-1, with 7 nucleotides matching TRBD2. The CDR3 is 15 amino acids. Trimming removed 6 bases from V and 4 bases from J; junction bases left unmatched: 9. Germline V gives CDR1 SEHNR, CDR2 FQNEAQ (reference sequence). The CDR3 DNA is TGTGCCAGCAGTATCGGGAGGACAAAGTACAATGAGCAGTTCTTC. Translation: CASSIGRTKYNEQFF.

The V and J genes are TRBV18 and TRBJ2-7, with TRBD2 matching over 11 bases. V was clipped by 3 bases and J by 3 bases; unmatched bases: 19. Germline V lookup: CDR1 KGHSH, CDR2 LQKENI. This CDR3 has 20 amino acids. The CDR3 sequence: CASSPNVRSGRTSGLYEQYF. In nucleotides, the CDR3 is TGTGCCAGCTCACCGAATGTCAGATCGGGAAGGACTAGCGGGCTCTACGAGCAGTACTTC.

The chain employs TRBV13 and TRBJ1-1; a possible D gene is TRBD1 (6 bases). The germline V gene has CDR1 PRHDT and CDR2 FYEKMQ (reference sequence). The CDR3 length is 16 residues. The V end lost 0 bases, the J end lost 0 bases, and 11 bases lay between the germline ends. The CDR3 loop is CASSLGLGDMNTEAFF. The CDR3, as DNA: TGTGCCAGCAGCTTAGGATTAGGGGACATGAACACTGAAGCTTTCTTT.

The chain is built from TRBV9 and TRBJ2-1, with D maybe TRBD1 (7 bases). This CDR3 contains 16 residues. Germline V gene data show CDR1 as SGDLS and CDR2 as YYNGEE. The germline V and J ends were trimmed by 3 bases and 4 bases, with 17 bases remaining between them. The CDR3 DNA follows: TGTGCCAGCAGCGGTGAGACAGGGAGGTCTTACAATGAGCAGTTCTTC. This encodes CASSGETGRSYNEQFF.

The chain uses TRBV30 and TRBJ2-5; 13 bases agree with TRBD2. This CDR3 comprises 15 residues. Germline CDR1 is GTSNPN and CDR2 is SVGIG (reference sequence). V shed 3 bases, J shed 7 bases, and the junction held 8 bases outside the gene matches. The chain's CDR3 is CAWRQTSGRSGTQYF. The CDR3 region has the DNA TGTGCCTGGAGACAGACTAGCGGGAGGAGTGGGACCCAGTACTTC.